The 15 T cell receptor beta chains presented below share a single source sample, sequenced in a study of blood T cell repertoires in COVID-19. TCRdb's copy holds only in-frame clones and misses some; the assay was immunoSEQ multiplex PCR. The repertoire holds some 300,000 clones, over 75% seen once, with roughly 4% in the top ten. Sequenced sample: PBMCs or T cells enriched from blood (not recorded which). These receptors originate from a man between 25 and 39 years old who had recovered from COVID-19.

The V call is TRBV18, the J call TRBJ1-4; possibly TRBD1 for D (5 bases). CDR1 is KGHSH, CDR2 LQKENI, per germline. This CDR3 comprises 16 residues. V lost 6 bases and J 0 bases, leaving 14 bases between the germline ends. The CDR3, as DNA: TGTGCCAGCTCCCCGGGGGTCCTCGCAACTAATGAAAAACTGTTTTTT. Translation: CASSPGVLATNEKLFF.

The chain recombines TRBV29-1 with TRBJ2-3, with D maybe TRBD2 (5 bases). The germline V and J ends were trimmed by 8 bases and 8 bases, with 14 bases remaining between them. The germline V gene encodes CDR1 SQVTM and CDR2 ANQGSEA. This CDR3 has 11 amino acids. The CDR3 here is CSLDEGGTQYF. The DNA of the CDR3 is TGCAGCCTCGACGAAGGAGGTACGCAGTATTTT.

The CDR3 region has the DNA TGCAGTGCTAGTTCAGGGGGCGAGGGCGGCTACACCTTC. It is translated as CSASSGGEGGYTF. This rearrangement joins TRBV20-1 to TRBJ1-2; 8 bases line up with TRBD1. Germline CDR1 is DFQATT and CDR2 is SNEGSKA (reference sequence). J was trimmed by 8 bases and V by 3 bases; bases with no gene match: 8. The CDR3 loop spans 13 amino acids.

The genes are TRBV2 and TRBJ2-3, with TRBD2 matching over 9 bases. This CDR3 contains 16 residues. Per germline, CDR1 SNHLY and CDR2 FYNNEI. The ends lost 6 bases at V and 4 bases at J; junction bases unmatched: 11. CDR3 residues: CASSAQGLASSDTQYF. CDR3 nucleotide sequence: TGTGCCAGCAGCGCGCAGGGACTAGCTTCCTCAGATACGCAGTATTTT.

The gene calls are TRBV7-2 and TRBJ2-3, with 11 bases aligning to TRBD2. V shed 2 bases and J 2 bases; nucleotides not matched to a gene: 12. Germline V gene lookup returns CDR1 SGHTA and CDR2 FQGNSA. The CDR3 has 19 amino acids. The CDR3 coding sequence is TGTGCCAGCAGCTTAAGGCGGCTAGCGGGAGGAGGGGACACAGATACGCAGTATTTT. As protein: CASSLRRLAGGGDTDTQYF.

The chain carries TRBV6-1 and TRBJ2-5, with D maybe TRBD1 (5 bases). Germline-derived CDR1 and CDR2 are MNHNS and SASEGT. The V and J ends lost 0 bases and 12 bases respectively, with 17 bases between them. This CDR3 has 14 amino acids. CDR3 amino acids: CASSEAGRATKEYF. CDR3 nucleotide sequence: TGTGCCAGCAGTGAAGCGGGCAGGGCGACAAAGGAGTACTTC.

This clone came up a few times. This chain joins TRBV10-3 and TRBJ2-1; D remains ambiguous. V gave up 1 base and J gave up 1 base, with 11 bases separating them. This CDR3 region has 16 residues. Germline V gene lookup returns CDR1 ENHRY and CDR2 SYGVKD. The DNA for the CDR3 is TGTGCCATCAGTGAGTTCACCCCGGTTTCCTACAATGAGCAGTTCTTC. This gives the protein CAISEFTPVSYNEQFF.

This chain uses TRBV7-8 with TRBJ1-4, with D hard to call. This CDR3 is built from 14 residues. V shed 1 base and J shed 7 bases, with 10 bases lying between them. CDR1 and CDR2 (germline): SGHVS, FQNEAQ. The CDR3 bases are TGTGCCAGCAGCTTAGTGTTGAACAGTGAAAAACTGTTTTTT. As protein: CASSLVLNSEKLFF.

The rearrangement uses TRBV30 and TRBJ2-7, with D possibly being TRBD2 (6 bases). Germline V gene lookup returns CDR1 GTSNPN and CDR2 SVGIG (reference sequence). The CDR3 loop spans 16 amino acids. The germline V and J ends were trimmed by 4 bases and 5 bases, with 24 bases remaining between them. The CDR3 sequence is CAWNPTSGVVGHEQYF. The CDR3 coding sequence is TGTGCCTGGAACCCCACGTCGGGGGTTGTTGGCCACGAGCAGTACTTC.

This CDR3 is CASSLLGGVPSTDTQYF. The CDR3 DNA follows: TGCGCCAGCAGCTTGTTGGGGGGGGTCCCTAGCACAGATACGCAGTATTTT. This chain connects TRBV5-1 to TRBJ2-3, with 7 bases identical to TRBD2. The CDR3 has 17 residues. The germline CDR1 and CDR2 sequences are SGHRS and YFSETQ. Trimming at V came to 1 base and at J to 0 bases, leaving 8 bases not matched to a gene.

The chain is built from TRBV5-1 and TRBJ2-7; TRBD1 matches at 7 bases. The CDR3 is 13 residues long. Unmatched junction bases numbered 8, after V lost 4 bases and J lost 7 bases. CDR1 and CDR2 (germline): SGHRS, YFSETQ. Written as DNA, the CDR3 is TGCGCCAGCAGCACAGACAGGGTAGGTGAGCAGTACTTC. It specifies CASSTDRVGEQYF. Full variable domain (rest looked up from reference TRBV5-1 and TRBJ2-7): KAGVTQTPRYLIKTRGQQVTLSCSPISGHRSVSWYQQTPGQGLQFLFEYFSETQRNKGNFPGRFSGRQFSNSRSEMNVSTLELGDSALYLCASSTDRVGEQYFGPGTRLTVT.

This chain connects TRBV18 to TRBJ1-1; a weak D match, TRBD1 (6 bases). This CDR3 comprises 15 residues. From germline, CDR1 is KGHSH and CDR2 LQKENI. The V end lost 2 bases, the J end lost 11 bases, and 21 bases lay between the germline ends. This CDR3 reads CASSPSGMTGGDAFF. The CDR3 nucleotides read TGTGCCAGCTCACCATCGGGAATGACAGGAGGCGACGCTTTCTTT.

This clone has a single count. The chain recombines TRBV10-2 with TRBJ2-7, with D unclear. Germline lookup yields CDR1 WSHSY and CDR2 SAAADI. Trimming shortened V by 3 bases and J by 3 bases, and 6 bases separated the two germline ends. The CDR3 runs to 12 residues. CDR3: CASSDPFYEQYF. CDR3 nucleotide sequence: TGCGCCAGCAGTGACCCCTTCTACGAGCAGTACTTC.

This clone has just one count. The rearrangement joins TRBV25-1 to TRBJ1-3; 8 nucleotides agree with TRBD1. The CDR3 is 14 residues long. Looked up from germline, CDR1 is MGHDK and CDR2 is SYGVNS. V was pared by 2 bases and J by 8 bases, with 5 bases of the junction left unmatched. In DNA, the CDR3 is TGTGCCAGCAGTGAAATGCAGGGGGCGGACACCATATATTTT. Protein product: CASSEMQGADTIYF. The whole variable domain, remainder taken from reference TRBV25-1 and TRBJ1-3, is EADIYQTPRYLVIGTGKKITLECSQTMGHDKMYWYQQDPGMELHLIHYSYGVNSTEKGDLSSESTVSRIRTEHFPLTLESARPSHTSQYLCASSEMQGADTIYFGEGSWLTVV.

V and J are TRBV19 and TRBJ1-1; D is perhaps TRBD1 (5 bases). The CDR3 covers 14 residues. CDR1 and CDR2 (germline): LNHDA, SQIVND (reference sequence). The germline V and J ends were trimmed by 1 base and 5 bases, with 11 bases remaining between them. The CDR3 sequence: CASSIVQAGTEAFF. For the CDR3, the DNA is TGTGCCAGTAGTATAGTACAGGCGGGGACTGAAGCTTTCTTT.